This TCR beta chain was recovered during a study of long-term antiretroviral therapy in people with HIV. Whole-study findings and limits: Controls showed broader CDR3 length ranges than did the HIV repertoires. Clonal populations expanded prior to ART predominated within the repertoire at all time points.

In the case of this clone: Its cognate antigen is unknown.

Germline V gene data show CDR1 as SEHNR and CDR2 as FQNEAQ (reference sequence). Trimming cost V 5 bases and J 6 bases, with 20 bases left between them. This CDR3 spans 16 amino acids. Researchers ran immunoSEQ v3.0 at survey level. Sequencing targeted roughly 40,000-50,000 T-cell genomes per sample. Using immunoSEQ multiplex PCR, the repertoire was profiled, and TCRdb retains in-frame clones only, with some absent. The table includes 20,000 or so clones, roughly 79% detected once. This TCR was sampled from a man aged 40-49 years with HIV. The input for sequencing was unsorted PBMCs, taken 0.1 years before starting antiretroviral therapy. The chain recombines TRBV7-9 with TRBJ2-1; D is perhaps TRBD2 (5 bases). CDR3 loop: CASSLVRGSLGNEQFF. CDR3 DNA: TGTGCCAGCAGCCTGGTACGGGGTTCGCTCGGCAATGAGCAGTTCTTC.